The entry below gives a single TCR beta chain sequence along with its context. Its target is not known. The entry originates in a study of T cell responses to AZD1222 COVID-19 vaccine. Study-wide results and limits: Seropositive AZD1222 recipients at baseline numbered only five or six.

The V segment lost 0 bases and the J segment 2 bases; nucleotides outside the gene matches: 3. The CDR3 totals 16 residues. Germline CDR1 SGHNT, CDR2 YYREEE (reference sequence). Profiling relied on immunoSEQ multiplex PCR, and the TCRdb table lists in-frame clones only, not all of them. Of 95,000 to 100,000 clones listed, approximately 86% are singletons. The sequence came from an adult in good health. The sample was peripheral blood, taken on day 0 of AZD1222 vaccination. V gene TRBV5-4 combines with J gene TRBJ2-5; 11 nucleotides line up with TRBD2. CDR3 loop: CASSLASSGRQETQYF. The CDR3 DNA sequence: TGTGCCAGCAGCTTGGCGTCTAGCGGGAGGCAAGAGACCCAGTACTTC.